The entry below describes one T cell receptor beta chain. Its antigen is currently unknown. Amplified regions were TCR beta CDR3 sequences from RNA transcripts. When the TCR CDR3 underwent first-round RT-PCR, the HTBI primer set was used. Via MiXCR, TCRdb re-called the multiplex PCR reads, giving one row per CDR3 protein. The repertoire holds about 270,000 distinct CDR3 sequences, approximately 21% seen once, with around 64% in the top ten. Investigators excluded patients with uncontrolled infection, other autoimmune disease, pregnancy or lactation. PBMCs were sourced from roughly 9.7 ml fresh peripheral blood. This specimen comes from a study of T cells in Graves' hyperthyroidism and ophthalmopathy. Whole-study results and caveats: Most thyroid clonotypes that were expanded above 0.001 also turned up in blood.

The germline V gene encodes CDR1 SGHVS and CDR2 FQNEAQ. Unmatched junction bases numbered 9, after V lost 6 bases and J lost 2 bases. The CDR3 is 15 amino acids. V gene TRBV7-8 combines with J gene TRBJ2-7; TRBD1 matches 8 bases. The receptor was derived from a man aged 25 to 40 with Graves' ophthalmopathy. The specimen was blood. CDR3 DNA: TGTGCCAGCAGAGATCCGGGACAGGCTACCTACGAGCAGTACTTC. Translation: CASRDPGQATYEQYF.